The entry below describes one T cell receptor beta chain. Its antigen is still unknown. TCRdb passed the reads through MiXCR, listing each CDR3 protein once. The profile shows some 940,000 distinct CDR3 sequences, approximately 31% of them singletons. The V and J ends lost 0 bases and 5 bases respectively, with 14 bases between them. Germline-derived CDR1 and CDR2 are SGDLS and YYNGEE. The CDR3 consists of 15 residues. This sample is drawn from a study of T cell repertoires in cytomegalovirus infection. Across the whole study: Recently identified HLA-C-restricted CMV epitopes and well-studied HLA-B-restricted CMV epitopes were used by the study. Through public TCR beta signatures, both CMV infection and matching HLA type were indicated.

Regarding the study as a whole: Based on cumulative public TCR beta family frequency, carriers of CMV plus the relevant HLA were identified. The study found HLA-C-restricted CMV-specific TCR beta clonotypes dominating the ex vivo response.

The chain links TRBV9 to TRBJ1-2; D ambiguous. The receptor was isolated from a human donor in good health (CMV status not recorded). Some clones in this sample may be carry-over from other donors' samples. Here the sequenced sample was cultured CD8+ T cells from PBMCs, taken from culture after CMV antigen stimulation. The CDR3 reads CASSVAGNPGYGYTF. In nucleotides, the CDR3 is TGTGCCAGCAGCGTAGCGGGCAACCCGGGGTATGGCTACACCTTC.